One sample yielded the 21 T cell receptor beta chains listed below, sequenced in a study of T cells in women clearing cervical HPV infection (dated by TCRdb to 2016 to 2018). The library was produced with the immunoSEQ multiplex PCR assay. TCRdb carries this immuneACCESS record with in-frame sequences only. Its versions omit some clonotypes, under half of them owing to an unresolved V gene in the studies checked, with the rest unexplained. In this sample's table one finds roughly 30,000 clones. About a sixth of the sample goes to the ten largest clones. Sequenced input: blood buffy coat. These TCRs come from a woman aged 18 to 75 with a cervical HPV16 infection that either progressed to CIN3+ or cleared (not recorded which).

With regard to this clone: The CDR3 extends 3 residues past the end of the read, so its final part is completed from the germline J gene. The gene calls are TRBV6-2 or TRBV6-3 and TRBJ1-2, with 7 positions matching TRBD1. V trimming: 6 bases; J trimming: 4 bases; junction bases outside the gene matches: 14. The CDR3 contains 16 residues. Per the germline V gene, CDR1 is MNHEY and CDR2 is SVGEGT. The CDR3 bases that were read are TGTGCCAGCAGCACCCCACGACAGGGAGCCCTCTATGGC. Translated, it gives CASSTPRQGALYG. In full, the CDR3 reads CASSTPRQGALYGYTF.

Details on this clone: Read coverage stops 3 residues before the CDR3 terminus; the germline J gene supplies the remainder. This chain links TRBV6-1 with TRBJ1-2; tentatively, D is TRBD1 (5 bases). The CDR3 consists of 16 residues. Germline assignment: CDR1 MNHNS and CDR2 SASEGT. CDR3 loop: CASSEARGPPIKGYTF. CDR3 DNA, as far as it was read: TGTGCCAGCAGTGAAGCGCGGGGACCCCCTATAAAGGGC.

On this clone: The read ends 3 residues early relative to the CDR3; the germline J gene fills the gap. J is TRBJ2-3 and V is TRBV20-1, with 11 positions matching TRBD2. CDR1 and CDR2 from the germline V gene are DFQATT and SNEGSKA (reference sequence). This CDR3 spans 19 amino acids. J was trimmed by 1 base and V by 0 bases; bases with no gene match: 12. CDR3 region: CSARDRLAGRIMGTDTQYF. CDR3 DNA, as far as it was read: TGCAGTGCTAGAGATCGACTAGCGGGACGGATCATGGGCACAGATACG.

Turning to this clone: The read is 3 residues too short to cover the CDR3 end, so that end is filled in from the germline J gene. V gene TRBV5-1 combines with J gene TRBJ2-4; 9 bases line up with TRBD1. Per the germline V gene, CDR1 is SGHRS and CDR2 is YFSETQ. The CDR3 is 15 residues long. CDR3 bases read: TGCGCCAGCAGCCCGACAGGGGGTCAGGGTCAGCCT. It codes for CASSPTGGQGQP. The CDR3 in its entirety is CASSPTGGQGQPQYF.

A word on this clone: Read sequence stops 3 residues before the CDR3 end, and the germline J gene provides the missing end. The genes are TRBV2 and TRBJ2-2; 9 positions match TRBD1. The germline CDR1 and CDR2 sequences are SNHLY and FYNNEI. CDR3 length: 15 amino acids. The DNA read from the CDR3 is TGTGCCAGCAGTGGGACAGGGGTTAGGGGTTCACCG. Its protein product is CASSGTGVRGSP. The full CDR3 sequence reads CASSGTGVRGSPLFF.

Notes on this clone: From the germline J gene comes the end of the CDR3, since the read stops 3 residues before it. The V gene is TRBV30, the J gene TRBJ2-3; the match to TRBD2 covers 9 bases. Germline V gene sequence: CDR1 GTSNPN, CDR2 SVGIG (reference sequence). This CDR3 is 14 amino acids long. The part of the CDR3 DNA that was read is TGTGCCTGGAGTGACCTAGCGGGAATCGAGACG. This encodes CAWSDLAGIET. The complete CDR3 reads CAWSDLAGIETQYF.

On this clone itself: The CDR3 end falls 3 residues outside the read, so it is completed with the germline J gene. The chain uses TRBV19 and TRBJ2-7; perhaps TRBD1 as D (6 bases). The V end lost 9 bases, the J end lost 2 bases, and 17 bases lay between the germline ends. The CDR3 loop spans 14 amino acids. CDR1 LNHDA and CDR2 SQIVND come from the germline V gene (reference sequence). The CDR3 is CASRTQGRAYEQYF. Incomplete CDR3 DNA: TGTGCCAGCCGCACCCAGGGGCGCGCCTACGAG.

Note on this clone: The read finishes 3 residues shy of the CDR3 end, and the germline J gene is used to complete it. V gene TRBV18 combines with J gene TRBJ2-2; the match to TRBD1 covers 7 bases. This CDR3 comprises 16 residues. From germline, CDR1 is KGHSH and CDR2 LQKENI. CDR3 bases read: TGTGCAAGCACGCCCACCAAAGGGGGCACTAATGAAAAG. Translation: CASTPTKGGTNEK. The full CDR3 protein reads CASTPTKGGTNEKLFF. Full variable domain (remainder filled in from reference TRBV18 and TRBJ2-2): NAGVMQNPRHLVRRRGQEARLRCSPMKGHSHVYWYRQLPEEGLKFMVYLQKENIIDESGMPKERFSAEFPKEGPSILRIQQVVRGDSAAYFCASTPTKGGTNEKLFFGEGSRLTVL.

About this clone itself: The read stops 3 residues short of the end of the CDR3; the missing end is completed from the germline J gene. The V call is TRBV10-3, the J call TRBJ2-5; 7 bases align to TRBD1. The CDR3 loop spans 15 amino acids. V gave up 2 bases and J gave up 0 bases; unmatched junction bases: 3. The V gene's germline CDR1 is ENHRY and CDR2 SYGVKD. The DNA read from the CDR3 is TGTGCCATCAGTGAGAGGGGGACAGACCAAGAGACC. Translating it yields CAISERGTDQET. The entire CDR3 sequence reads CAISERGTDQETQYF.

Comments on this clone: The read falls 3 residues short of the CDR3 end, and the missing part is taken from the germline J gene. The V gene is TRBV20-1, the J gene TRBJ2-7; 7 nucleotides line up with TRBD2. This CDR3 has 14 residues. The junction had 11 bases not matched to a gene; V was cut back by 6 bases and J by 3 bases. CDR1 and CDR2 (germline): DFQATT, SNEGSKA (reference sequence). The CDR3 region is CSAKAGQGGYEQYF. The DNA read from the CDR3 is TGCAGTGCAAAAGCGGGGCAGGGAGGCTACGAG.

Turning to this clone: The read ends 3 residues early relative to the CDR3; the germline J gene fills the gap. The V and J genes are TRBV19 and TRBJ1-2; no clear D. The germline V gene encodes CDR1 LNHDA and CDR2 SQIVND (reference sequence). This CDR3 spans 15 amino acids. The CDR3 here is CASSLGRAPSYDYTF. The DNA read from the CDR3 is TGTGCCAGTAGTCTTGGGCGGGCGCCCTCCTACGAC.

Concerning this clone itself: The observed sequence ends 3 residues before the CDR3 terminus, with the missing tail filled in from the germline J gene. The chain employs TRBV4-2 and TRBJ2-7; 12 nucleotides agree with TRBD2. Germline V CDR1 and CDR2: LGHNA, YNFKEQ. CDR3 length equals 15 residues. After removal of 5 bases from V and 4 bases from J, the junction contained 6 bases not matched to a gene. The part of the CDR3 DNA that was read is TGTGCCAGCAGCATTCTAGCGGGGGGGCCATACGAG. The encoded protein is CASSILAGGPYE. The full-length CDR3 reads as CASSILAGGPYEQYF.

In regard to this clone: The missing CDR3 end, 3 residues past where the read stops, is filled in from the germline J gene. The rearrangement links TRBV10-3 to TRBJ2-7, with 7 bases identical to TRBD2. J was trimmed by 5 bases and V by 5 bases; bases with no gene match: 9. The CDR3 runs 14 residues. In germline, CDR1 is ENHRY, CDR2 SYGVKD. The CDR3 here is CAISSGTGGHEQYF. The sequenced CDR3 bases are TGTGCCATCAGTAGCGGGACCGGTGGTCACGAG.

The covered CDR3 bases are TGCAGTGCTAGAGAAGCTAGCGCTCCCTACGAG. Amino acids: CSAREASAPYE. The entire CDR3 protein is CSAREASAPYEQYF. This chain uses TRBV20-1 with TRBJ2-7; possibly TRBD2 for D (6 bases). The CDR3 extends 3 residues past the end of the read, so its final part is completed from the germline J gene. Germline values: CDR1 DFQATT, CDR2 SNEGSKA (reference sequence). The ends were cut back, 0 bases at V and 2 bases at J, with 11 bases in the middle. This CDR3 spans 14 amino acids.

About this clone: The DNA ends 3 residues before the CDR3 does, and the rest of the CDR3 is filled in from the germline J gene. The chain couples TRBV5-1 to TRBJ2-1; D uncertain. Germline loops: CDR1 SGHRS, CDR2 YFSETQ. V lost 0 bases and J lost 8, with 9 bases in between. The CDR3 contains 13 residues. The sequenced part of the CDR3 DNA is TGCGCCAGCAGCTTGGATGCTGGGCATGAG. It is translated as CASSLDAGHE. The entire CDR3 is CASSLDAGHEQFF.

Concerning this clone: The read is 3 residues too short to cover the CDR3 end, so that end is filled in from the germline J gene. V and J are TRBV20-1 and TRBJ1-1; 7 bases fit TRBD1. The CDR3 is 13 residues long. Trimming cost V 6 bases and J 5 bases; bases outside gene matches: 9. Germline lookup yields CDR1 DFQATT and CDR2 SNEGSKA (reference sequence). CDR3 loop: CSAGTVRKTEAFF. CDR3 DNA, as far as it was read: TGCAGTGCCGGGACAGTGAGGAAAACTGAA.

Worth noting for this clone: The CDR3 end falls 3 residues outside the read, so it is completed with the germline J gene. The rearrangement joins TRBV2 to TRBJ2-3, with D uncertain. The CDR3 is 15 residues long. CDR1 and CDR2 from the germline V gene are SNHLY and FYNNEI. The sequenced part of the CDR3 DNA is TGTGCCAGCAGTACCGGAATGGTTAGCAATCAGCCG. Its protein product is CASSTGMVSNQP. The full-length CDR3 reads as CASSTGMVSNQPQYF.

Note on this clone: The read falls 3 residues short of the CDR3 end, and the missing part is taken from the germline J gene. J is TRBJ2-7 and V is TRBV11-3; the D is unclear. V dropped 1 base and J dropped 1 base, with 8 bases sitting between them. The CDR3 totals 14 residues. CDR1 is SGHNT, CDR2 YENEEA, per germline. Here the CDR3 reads CASSLVLGSYEQYF. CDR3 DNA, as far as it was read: TGTGCCAGCAGCTTAGTTTTAGGGTCCTACGAG.

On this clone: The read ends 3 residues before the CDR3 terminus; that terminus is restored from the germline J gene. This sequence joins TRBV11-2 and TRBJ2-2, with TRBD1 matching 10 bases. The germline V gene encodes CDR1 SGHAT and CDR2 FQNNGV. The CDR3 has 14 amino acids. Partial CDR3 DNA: TGTGCCAGCAGCTACCGGGACAGGGGTGAAAAG. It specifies CASSYRDRGEK. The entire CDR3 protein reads CASSYRDRGEKLFF.

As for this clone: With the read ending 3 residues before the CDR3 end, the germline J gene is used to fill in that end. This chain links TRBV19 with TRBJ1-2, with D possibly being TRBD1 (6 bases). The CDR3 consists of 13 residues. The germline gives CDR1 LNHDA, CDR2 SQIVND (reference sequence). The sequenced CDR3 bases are TGTGCCAGTAGTATAGACAGGGGTTACGAC. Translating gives CASSIDRGYD. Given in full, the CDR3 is CASSIDRGYDYTF. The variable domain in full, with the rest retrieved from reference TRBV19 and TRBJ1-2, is DGGITQSPKYLFRKEGQNVTLSCEQNLNHDAMYWYRQDPGQGLRLIYYSQIVNDFQKGDIAEGYSVSREKKESFPLTVTSAQKNPTAFYLCASSIDRGYDYTFGSGTRLTVV.

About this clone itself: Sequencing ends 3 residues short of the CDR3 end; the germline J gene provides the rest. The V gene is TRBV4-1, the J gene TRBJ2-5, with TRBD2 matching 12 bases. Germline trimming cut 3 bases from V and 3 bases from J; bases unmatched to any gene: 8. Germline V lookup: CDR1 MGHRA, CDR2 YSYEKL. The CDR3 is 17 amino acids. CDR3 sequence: CASSQEGLAGFKETQYF. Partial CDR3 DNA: TGCGCCAGCAGCCAGGAAGGACTAGCGGGATTTAAAGAGACC.